A single sample gave rise to the 15 T cell receptor beta chains below, sequenced in a study of T-cell reconstitution after alpha-beta-depleted transplantation in children. Unique molecular identifiers were built into the TCRbeta library. TCRdb passed the PCR reads through MiXCR, listing each CDR3 protein once. The profile shows under 6,000 distinct CDR3 sequences, approximately 7% of them singletons. The sample in question was PBMCs, mostly from graft donor cells, obtained 60 days after TCRalphabeta/CD19-depleted stem cell transplant. The source is a boy younger than two who had a stem cell transplant for SCID, so the T cells may come from the graft donor.

Within the sample, this clonotype is medium-sized. This rearrangement joins TRBV20-1 to TRBJ1-4; D may be TRBD1 (5 bases). Trimming took 6 bases from V and 6 from J, leaving 14 bases between them. CDR3 length equals 13 residues. CDR1 and CDR2 from the germline V gene are DFQATT and SNEGSKA (reference sequence). This CDR3 reads CSASTDTDEKLFF. Here the CDR3 DNA reads TGCAGTGCCTCGACAGACACCGATGAAAAACTGTTTTTT.

This clonotype was counted between two and nine times. This chain connects TRBV5-4 to TRBJ2-5; D not certain. Trimming took off 1 base at V and 1 base at J, with 23 bases between the two ends. CDR1 and CDR2 (germline): SGHNT, YYREEE (reference sequence). This CDR3 region has 19 residues. CDR3 protein: CASSLNKAVRPFVQETQYF. CDR3 DNA: TGTGCCAGCAGCTTGAATAAGGCGGTCAGGCCTTTTGTCCAAGAGACCCAGTACTTC.

By sample share, this clonotype is medium-sized. CDR3 amino acids: CASSQAGGGTHYEQYF. The CDR3, as DNA: TGTGCCAGCAGCCAAGCAGGGGGAGGGACCCACTACGAGCAGTACTTC. The chain joins TRBV4-2 to TRBJ2-7; tentatively, D is TRBD1 or TRBD2 (7 bases each). The V and J ends lost 1 base and 3 bases respectively, with 16 bases between them. Germline-derived CDR1 and CDR2 are LGHNA and YNFKEQ. The CDR3 is 16 residues long.

Sample share makes this clonotype medium-sized. The V and J genes are TRBV12-5 and TRBJ1-5; no clear D gene. V was shortened by 1 base and J by 6 bases, with 10 bases between the two germline ends. The CDR3 has 14 residues. Germline V gene lookup returns CDR1 LGHNT and CDR2 FRNRAP. In DNA, the CDR3 is TGTGCTAGTGGTTTGGATCCTTCCGCTCAGCCCCAGCATTTT. The encoded protein is CASGLDPSAQPQHF.

This clonotype is categorized as medium-sized. The chain combines TRBV20-1 with TRBJ2-1; a weak D match, TRBD1 (5 bases). Per germline, CDR1 DFQATT and CDR2 SNEGSKA (reference sequence). The V end lost 8 bases, the J end lost 3 bases, and 17 bases lay between the germline ends. This CDR3 is built from 14 residues. The DNA of the CDR3 is TGCAGTCCTTATAAAGGGGCTCTCTACAATGAGCAGTTCTTC. This translates into CSPYKGALYNEQFF.

This clonotype was counted many times. The V gene is TRBV6-5, the J gene TRBJ1-6, with TRBD1 as a possible D gene (5 bases). V lost 0 bases to trimming and J lost 9 bases, with 12 bases between them. CDR3 length: 15 amino acids. Germline V gene lookup returns CDR1 MNHEY and CDR2 SVGAGI. CDR3 amino acids: CASSYSLQGSSPLHF. As DNA, the CDR3 is TGTGCCAGCAGTTACTCACTCCAGGGAAGTTCACCCCTCCACTTT.

This clonotype is deemed medium-sized. The chain uses TRBV7-9 and TRBJ1-2; D is ambiguous. The CDR3 totals 15 residues. V lost 2 bases, J lost 1 base, and 11 bases lay in between. Germline V gene lookup returns CDR1 SEHNR and CDR2 FQNEAQ (reference sequence). CDR3 loop: CASSLRFPINYGYTF. DNA of the CDR3: TGTGCCAGCAGCTTACGGTTTCCTATTAACTATGGCTACACCTTC.

This clonotype is labeled medium-sized. The chain employs TRBV9 and TRBJ1-4; no clear D. CDR3 length equals 16 residues. Germline CDR1 SGDLS, CDR2 YYNGEE. Between the trimmed V and J ends, which lost 0 bases and 6 bases, there was a span of 15 bases. CDR3 residues: CASSVEGFRLDEKLFF. CDR3 nucleotides: TGTGCCAGCAGCGTAGAAGGCTTCAGGTTGGATGAAAAACTGTTTTTT.

This clonotype is medium-sized. The chain is built from TRBV6-5 and TRBJ2-7, with 7 bases aligning to TRBD1. Unmatched junction bases numbered 12, after V lost 5 bases and J lost 2 bases. The CDR3 loop spans 16 amino acids. Germline CDR1 and CDR2: MNHEY and SVGAGI. CDR3 sequence reads: CASSTPGQNSPYEQYF. The CDR3 DNA reads as TGTGCCAGCAGTACACCGGGACAGAATTCACCCTACGAGCAGTACTTC.

This clonotype rates as medium-sized. The V gene is TRBV10-3, the J gene TRBJ1-1; D gene uncertain. The V gene's germline CDR1 is ENHRY and CDR2 SYGVKD. The V end was cut by 10 bases, the J end by 2 bases, with 11 bases between. This CDR3 is 12 amino acids long. The CDR3 protein is CATTVDNTEAFF. The CDR3 coding sequence is TGTGCCACCACCGTGGACAACACTGAAGCTTTCTTT.

This clonotype is termed medium-sized. J is TRBJ1-2 and V is TRBV19; D gene unclear. This CDR3 spans 13 amino acids. V was shortened by 5 bases and J by 0 bases, with 7 bases between the two germline ends. Per the germline V gene, CDR1 is LNHDA and CDR2 is SQIVND (reference sequence). The CDR3 loop reads CASSHITNYGYTF. CDR3 DNA: TGTGCCAGTAGTCACATCACTAACTATGGCTACACCTTC. Drawing the rest from reference TRBV19 and TRBJ1-2, the complete variable domain is DGGITQSPKYLFRKEGQNVTLSCEQNLNHDAMYWYRQDPGQGLRLIYYSQIVNDFQKGDIAEGYSVSREKKESFPLTVTSAQKNPTAFYLCASSHITNYGYTFGSGTRLTVV.

By sample share, this clonotype is medium-sized. The CDR3: CASGLGQPQHF. In nucleotides, the CDR3 is TGTGCTAGTGGCTTAGGACAGCCCCAGCATTTT. This sequence joins TRBV12-5 and TRBJ1-5; D gene ambiguous. The CDR3 length is 11 residues. Germline V gene sequence: CDR1 LGHNT, CDR2 FRNRAP. V shed 6 bases and J shed 7 bases, with 7 bases lying between them.

This clonotype rates as medium-sized. The chain has TRBV13 and TRBJ1-1, with 8 nucleotides matching TRBD1. In germline, CDR1 is PRHDT, CDR2 FYEKMQ (reference sequence). The length of the CDR3 is 15 residues. V was pared by 4 bases and J by 2 bases, with 6 bases of the junction left unmatched. The CDR3 sequence is CASSSGQGGNTEAFF. The CDR3 DNA follows: TGTGCCAGCAGCTCCGGACAGGGCGGAAACACTGAAGCTTTCTTT.

This clonotype is labeled as medium-sized. The CDR3 sequence: CATSDISTENLEKLFF. CDR3 nucleotide sequence: TGTGCCACCAGTGATATATCGACAGAGAATCTCGAAAAACTGTTTTTT. The chain uses TRBV24-1 and TRBJ1-4; the D gene is possibly TRBD1 (5 bases). V shed 3 bases and J shed 8 bases, with 18 bases lying between them. CDR1 is KGHDR, CDR2 SFDVKD, per germline. There are 16 residues in the CDR3.

This clonotype is termed medium-sized. The rearrangement joins TRBV4-2 to TRBJ1-5; no definite D call. The V gene's germline CDR1 is LGHNA and CDR2 YNFKEQ. Trimming removed 4 bases from V and 4 bases from J, with 14 bases in between. The CDR3 has 15 amino acids. The CDR3 sequence is CASSPETATNQPQHF. As DNA, the CDR3 is TGTGCCAGCAGCCCAGAGACTGCCACAAATCAGCCCCAGCATTTT.